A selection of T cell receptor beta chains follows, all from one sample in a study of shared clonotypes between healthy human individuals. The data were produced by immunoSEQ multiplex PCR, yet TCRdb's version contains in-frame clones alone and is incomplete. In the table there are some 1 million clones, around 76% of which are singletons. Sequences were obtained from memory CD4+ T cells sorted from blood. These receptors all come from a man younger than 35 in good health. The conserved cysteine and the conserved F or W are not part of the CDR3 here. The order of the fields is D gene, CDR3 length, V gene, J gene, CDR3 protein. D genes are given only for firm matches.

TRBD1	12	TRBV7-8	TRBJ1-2	ASSRGQGNYGYT
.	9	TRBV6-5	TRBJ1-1	ASSYPTEAF
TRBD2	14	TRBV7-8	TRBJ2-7	ASSLDRLASSYEQY
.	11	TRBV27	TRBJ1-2	ASSLRGYYGYT
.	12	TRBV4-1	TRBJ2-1	ASSPPPAYNEQF
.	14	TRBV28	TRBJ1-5	ASSTSGRLSNQPQH
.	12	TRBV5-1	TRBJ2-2	ASLLTANTGELF
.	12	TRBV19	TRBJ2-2	ASSIQAGTGELF
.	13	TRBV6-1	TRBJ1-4	ASSEPGVINEKLF
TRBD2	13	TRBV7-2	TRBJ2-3	ASSLDAGGLDTQY
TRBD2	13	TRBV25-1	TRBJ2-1	ASSEVGGAYNEQF
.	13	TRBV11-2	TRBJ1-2	ASSTTVGWNYGYT
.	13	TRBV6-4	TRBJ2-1	ASSEASSSYNEQF
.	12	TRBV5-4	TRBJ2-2	ASSLARGPGELF
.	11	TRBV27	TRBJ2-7	ASSPRTAYEQY
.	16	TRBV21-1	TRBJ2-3	ASTPLASGNGTTDTQY
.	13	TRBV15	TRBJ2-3	ATSGPRRGTDTQY